This TCR beta chain was recovered during a study of a mutant IDH1 vaccine in newly diagnosed glioma. Time point described: week 23, last vaccination. Vaccine doses each comprised 300 ug of mutant IDH1 20-mer peptide, with topical imiquimod. Measured with immunoSEQ multiplex PCR; TCRdb has only the in-frame clones, and not every one. The table shows more than 35,000 clones, with roughly 81% occurring only once. As to this clone: Antigen specificity is unknown.

The clonotype comes from a man in his forties with glioma. The sequencing here drew on PBMCs, taken from a glioma patient whose treatment included an IDH1 peptide vaccine.

In nucleotides, the CDR3 is TGCAGCGTTGAAGGCCAGGCCCAGTACTTC. Amino acid sequence: CSVEGQAQYF. This chain uses TRBV29-1 with TRBJ2-5; D is undetermined. The germline V gene encodes CDR1 SQVTM and CDR2 ANQGSEA. V lost 1 base and J lost 9, with 6 bases in between. The CDR3 extends over 10 amino acids.